The entry below gives a single T cell receptor (beta chain) sequence along with its context. These data belong to a study of blood T cell repertoires in COVID-19. In the study's own analysis: Amplifying reference gene primers gave estimates of nucleated cell counts. Only in-frame clones appear in the TCRdb table, and some are missing; sequencing was by immunoSEQ multiplex PCR. V and J calls and clone size follow that table, whereas D and trimming were derived from the DNA. The repertoire holds some 200,000 clones, with 80% as singletons. The length of the CDR3 is 17 residues. Germline-derived CDR1 and CDR2 are GTSNPN and SVGIG (reference sequence). V shed 3 bases, J shed 3 bases, and the junction held 16 bases outside the gene matches.

V usage is TRBV30 and J usage is TRBJ1-1; 7 nucleotides align to TRBD1. What was sequenced was PBMCs or T cells enriched from blood (not recorded which). This TCR came from a woman between 40 and 50 years old with acute COVID-19. As DNA, the CDR3 is TGTGCCTGGAGGCCCACGGCAGGGGGACCATCTGACACTGAAGCTTTCTTT. Translation: CAWRPTAGGPSDTEAFF.